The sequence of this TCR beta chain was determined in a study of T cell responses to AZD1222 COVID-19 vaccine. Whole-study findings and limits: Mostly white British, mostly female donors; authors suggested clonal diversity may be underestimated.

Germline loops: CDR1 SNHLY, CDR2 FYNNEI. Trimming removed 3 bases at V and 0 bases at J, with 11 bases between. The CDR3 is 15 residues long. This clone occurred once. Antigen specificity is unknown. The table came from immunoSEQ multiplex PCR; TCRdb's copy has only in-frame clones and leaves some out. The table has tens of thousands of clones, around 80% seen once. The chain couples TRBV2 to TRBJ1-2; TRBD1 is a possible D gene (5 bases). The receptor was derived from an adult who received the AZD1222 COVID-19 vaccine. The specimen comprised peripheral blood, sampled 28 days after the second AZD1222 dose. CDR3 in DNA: TGTGCCAGCAGTGACGGGGCCCGGACTAACTATGGCTACACCTTC. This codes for CASSDGARTNYGYTF.